The clone carrying this TCR beta chain appeared many times. Its antigen is still unknown. From RNA transcripts, TCR beta CDR3 regions were amplified. HTBI primers were the set used in a first-round RT-PCR of the TCR CDR3. TCRdb used MiXCR to reprocess the multiplex PCR reads, holding one entry per CDR3 protein. The repertoire holds about 640,000 distinct CDR3 sequences, with 14% as singletons. Germline V CDR1 and CDR2: KGHSH, LQKENI. V shed 3 bases, J shed 3 bases, and the junction held 9 bases outside the gene matches. The CDR3 length is 17 residues. At least 3 on the Clinical Activity Score was recorded for ophthalmopathy patients, who also had NOSPECS grade at least 4 and duration under 3 months. A patient was excluded if there was uncontrolled infection, other autoimmune disease, pregnancy or lactation. The source of the sample is a study of T cells in Graves' hyperthyroidism and ophthalmopathy.

Study-wide results and limits: Stable hyperthyroidism was separated from ophthalmopathy by a model based on 13 V-J features. The model anticipated ophthalmopathy a median 6.5 months pre-onset.

The gene calls are TRBV18 and TRBJ1-4; 8 positions match TRBD1. The sequence was collected from a woman aged 45-65 years with Graves' ophthalmopathy. The sequencing input was blood. The CDR3 spells CASSPGTGNYANEKLFF. CDR3 nucleotides: TGTGCCAGCTCACCTGGGACAGGAAATTATGCTAATGAAAAACTGTTTTTT. Looking up the rest from reference TRBV18 and TRBJ1-4 gives the full variable domain: NAGVMQNPRHLVRRRGQEARLRCSPMKGHSHVYWYRQLPEEGLKFMVYLQKENIIDESGMPKERFSAEFPKEGPSILRIQQVVRGDSAAYFCASSPGTGNYANEKLFFGSGTQLSVL.